These T cell receptor beta chains were read from a single sample in a study of blood T cells in healthy people across ages. TCRdb re-analysed the 5' RACE reads in MiXCR, keeping a single row per CDR3 protein. Of about 730,000 distinct CDR3 sequences listed, 43% were seen once; the top ten hold roughly 20%. The source material was blood. The receptors come from a woman in her sixties or seventies in good health. The CDR3 runs from the conserved cysteine through the conserved F or W. D genes are given only for firm matches. Not every row has a clone size; where given, it reads once, few, many or a size class.

11	NA	TRBV6-6	many	TRBJ2-7	TGTGCCAGCAGTTACGGAGGCGAGCAGTACTTC	CASSYGGEQYF
16	TRBD2	TRBV12-3/TRBV12-4	NA	TRBJ2-1	TGTGCCAGCGTTAGGGACGGGACTAGCGGGAGAAATGAGCAGTTCTTC	CASVRDGTSGRNEQFF
15	NA	TRBV10-3	NA	TRBJ1-5	TGTGCCATCAGTACCGGTCAGGGGCTAAATCAGCCCCAGCATTTT	CAISTGQGLNQPQHF
14	NA	TRBV7-2	NA	TRBJ2-4	TGTGCCAGCAGCGGGGGCAGGGAGTACAACATTCAGTACTTC	CASSGGREYNIQYF
13	NA	TRBV6-1	NA	TRBJ2-5	TGTACCAGCAGTGACTTAACAGGGAGGGAGCAGTACTTC	CTSSDLTGREQYF
15	NA	TRBV6-1	once	TRBJ2-3	TGTGCCAGCAGTGACTTGCGGGGGCACACAGATACGCAGTATTTT	CASSDLRGHTDTQYF
15	NA	TRBV7-8	few	TRBJ1-5	TGTGCCAGCAGCTTAGCAGGACCCAGGAATCAGCCCCAGCATTTT	CASSLAGPRNQPQHF
14	NA	TRBV20-1	NA	TRBJ2-7	TGCAGTGCTAGAGATCTTAGTCGGAGGTACGAGCAGTACTTC	CSARDLSRRYEQYF
14	NA	TRBV20-1	NA	TRBJ2-7	TGCAGTGCTAGCCTACAGCGGTCAACCTACGAGCAGTACTTC	CSASLQRSTYEQYF
15	TRBD2	TRBV29-1	many	TRBJ2-3	TGCAGCGTTTCTGTAGCGGGAGGGTCTACAGATACGCAGTATTTT	CSVSVAGGSTDTQYF
13	TRBD2	TRBV6-5	NA	TRBJ2-5	TGTGCCAGCAGTGGGGGACTAGCGGGAGATCCGTACTTC	CASSGGLAGDPYF
15	TRBD1	TRBV4-1	many	TRBJ2-5	TGCGCCAGCAGCCAAGAAAGGGACAGACAAGAGACCCAGTACTTC	CASSQERDRQETQYF
16	TRBD2	TRBV29-1	NA	TRBJ2-1	TGCAGCGGGGGACTAGCGGGAGGCCGAAGTTCCAATGAGCAGTTCTTC	CSGGLAGGRSSNEQFF
14	TRBD1	TRBV10-3	few	TRBJ1-6	TGTGCCATCAGTTTGGGACAGGGGAATTCACCCCTCCACTTT	CAISLGQGNSPLHF
14	TRBD1	TRBV24-1	few	TRBJ2-1	TGTGCCACCAGCTCCGGGACAGGGTACAATGAGCAGTTCTTC	CATSSGTGYNEQFF
15	NA	TRBV12-3/TRBV12-4	NA	TRBJ2-7	TGTGCCAGCAGACATAAGCCAGGGGAACGTCACGAGCAGTACTTC	CASRHKPGERHEQYF
13	NA	TRBV12-3/TRBV12-4	NA	TRBJ2-3	TGTGCCAGCATTTTGAGGGAGACAGATACGCAGTATTTT	CASILRETDTQYF
14	NA	TRBV7-2	NA	TRBJ1-2	TGTGCCAGCAGCTCCCCGTGCGATAACTATGGCTACACCTTC	CASSSPCDNYGYTF
15	NA	TRBV20-1	NA	TRBJ1-5	TGCAGTGCTAGCACCTCAGGGGATAGCAATCAGCCCCAGCATTTT	CSASTSGDSNQPQHF
12	NA	TRBV20-1	NA	TRBJ2-1	TGCAGTGCTCGCATAGCCTCTGTTGAGCAGTTCTTC	CSARIASVEQFF
15	NA	TRBV11-2	NA	TRBJ2-1	TGTGCCAGCAGCTTAGAAGGAATCCCCAACAATGAGCAGTTCTTC	CASSLEGIPNNEQFF
14	NA	TRBV25-1	NA	TRBJ1-4	TGTGCCAGCAGTGAAGGGGCACAAAATGAAAAACTGTTTTTT	CASSEGAQNEKLFF
14	NA	TRBV6-1	once	TRBJ2-5	TGTGCCAGCAGTGAGAGGCTAGCTGTAGAGACCCGGTACTTC	CASSERLAVETRYF
15	TRBD1	TRBV28	NA	TRBJ2-1	TGTGCCAGCAGTTCTCCGGGACAGGATTACAATGAGCAGTTCTTC	CASSSPGQDYNEQFF
15	TRBD1	TRBV2	once	TRBJ1-2	TGTGCCAGCATATTCCCGATACAGGGGGCCAGAGGCTACACCTTC	CASIFPIQGARGYTF
15	TRBD2	TRBV4-2	NA	TRBJ2-5	TGTGCCAGCAGCCATACTCTCTTGGCGGGGGGTGAGCAGTACTTC	CASSHTLLAGGEQYF
14	NA	TRBV6-6	NA	TRBJ2-4	TGTGCCAGCAGGGCGGACCCGTCAGTTATTATTCAGTACTTC	CASRADPSVIIQYF
15	TRBD2	TRBV20-1	NA	TRBJ2-5	TGCAGTGCTGTCCGTCCTAGCGGGTCCTACAATGAGCAGTACTTC	CSAVRPSGSYNEQYF
16	TRBD2	TRBV7-3	NA	TRBJ2-1	TGTGCCAGCAGCCTTTCCGGGACTACTAATTACAATGAGCAGTTCTTC	CASSLSGTTNYNEQFF
15	NA	TRBV7-9	few	TRBJ2-1	TGTGCCAGCAGCACTCTATCGGGAGCCTACAATGAGCAGTTCTTC	CASSTLSGAYNEQFF
14	TRBD1	TRBV15	NA	TRBJ2-1	TGTGCCACCAGCAGAAACAGGGGTGGGGATGAGCAGTTCTTC	CATSRNRGGDEQFF
15	TRBD2	TRBV7-2	NA	TRBJ2-3	TGTGCCAGCACCTTTGGGGGGGTGGGCACAGATACGCAGTATTTT	CASTFGGVGTDTQYF
15	TRBD1	TRBV25-1	NA	TRBJ1-1	TGTGCCAGCAGTGAATTTGGGACAGGGAACACTGAAGCTTTCTTT	CASSEFGTGNTEAFF
14	NA	TRBV3-1	few	TRBJ2-7	TGTGCCAGCAGCCAACCCCTCACGGCCTACGAGCAGTACTTC	CASSQPLTAYEQYF
13	NA	TRBV12-3/TRBV12-4	few	TRBJ2-5	TGTGCCAGCACCCCTGGGAGGGGGGAGACCCAGTACTTC	CASTPGRGETQYF
15	NA	TRBV15	few	TRBJ2-5	TGTGCCACCAGCAGAGATATGGCTCTACAAGAGACCCAGTACTTC	CATSRDMALQETQYF
10	NA	TRBV20-1	NA	TRBJ1-2	TGCAGTGCTAGAGAATATGGCTACACCTTC	CSAREYGYTF
12	NA	TRBV10-3	NA	TRBJ1-1	TGTGCCATCAGTCAGAAGTCGACTGAAGCTTTCTTT	CAISQKSTEAFF
14	TRBD2	TRBV5-1	NA	TRBJ2-4	TGCGCCAGCAGCTCACAGGACGGGAGGGACATTCAGTACTTC	CASSSQDGRDIQYF
18	NA	TRBV7-2	NA	TRBJ1-5	TGTGCCAGCAGCTTAGCGCCGGGCGGGGGTTATAGCAATCAGCCCCAGCATTTT	CASSLAPGGGYSNQPQHF
13	NA	TRBV12-3/TRBV12-4	NA	TRBJ1-1	TGTGCCAGCAGTGTAGGGTTGGACACTGAAGCTTTCTTT	CASSVGLDTEAFF
14	TRBD1	TRBV6-1	few	TRBJ2-1	TGTGCCAGCAGTTCCGCGGGACAGGGAAATGAGCAGTTCTTC	CASSSAGQGNEQFF
15	TRBD2	TRBV7-2	many	TRBJ2-1	TGTGCCAGCAGCGCATCTAGCGGGAGCTACAATGAGCAGTTCTTC	CASSASSGSYNEQFF
14	NA	TRBV20-1	few	TRBJ2-7	TGCAGTGCTAGGTCAGGGGCTAGTCCCTACGAGCAGTACTTC	CSARSGASPYEQYF
17	TRBD1	TRBV9	once	TRBJ2-1	TGTGCCAGCAGCGTGCTACCCCGGGACAGGGAGTACAATGAGCAGTTCTTC	CASSVLPRDREYNEQFF
17	TRBD2	TRBV6-4	NA	TRBJ2-5	TGTGCCAGCAGTGACGGGCTAGCGGGAGGGAAGCAAGAGACCCAGTACTTC	CASSDGLAGGKQETQYF
11	NA	TRBV2	few	TRBJ2-1	TGTGCCAGCAGTGTACAGGGGGGGCGGTTCTTC	CASSVQGGRFF
16	TRBD2	TRBV3-1	many	TRBJ2-3	TGTGCCAGCAGCCAAGGACTAGCGGGGGGGTTAGATACGCAGTATTTT	CASSQGLAGGLDTQYF
15	NA	TRBV24-1	few	TRBJ2-3	TGTGCCACCAGTGACCCGGAGGGACCCACAGATACGCAGTATTTT	CATSDPEGPTDTQYF
12	NA	TRBV7-9	NA	TRBJ2-1	TGTGCCAGCAGCCCCGCTCTAAAAATTGGGTTCTTC	CASSPALKIGFF
14	TRBD2	TRBV4-2	few	TRBJ2-7	TGTGCCAGCAGCCCACCGGGACTAGTGATAGAGCAGTACTTC	CASSPPGLVIEQYF
14	TRBD1	TRBV20-1	few	TRBJ2-7	TGCAGTGCTAGAACCAGGGGGCTGGGGCACGAGCAGTACTTC	CSARTRGLGHEQYF
13	NA	TRBV20-1	NA	TRBJ2-4	TGCAGTGCTAGAGATCAGAACATAAACATTCAGTACTTC	CSARDQNINIQYF
14	NA	TRBV28	NA	TRBJ2-5	TGTGCCAGCAGTTTTTCGGCTAACCAAGAGACCCAGTACTTC	CASSFSANQETQYF
13	NA	TRBV29-1	few	TRBJ1-5	TGCAGCGTTGGGAATGGGGGGAGACAGCCCCAGCATTTT	CSVGNGGRQPQHF